These 18 T cell receptor beta chains originate from one sample sequenced in a study of blood T cell repertoires in COVID-19 (TCRdb year 2020). The receptor library was made with the immunoSEQ multiplex PCR assay. TCRdb took this table from immuneACCESS and kept in-frame rearrangements with V and J called. Such tables lack part of the clones; where checked against another copy, unresolved V genes explain under half of the gap, and the rest is unexplained. For this sample there are more than 15,000 clones; approximately 87% appear just once. The ten largest account for 11% of the sample. The sequenced sample was peripheral blood. These receptors were taken from a human donor in a cohort sampled during active COVID-19.

This chain links TRBV9 with TRBJ2-1; TRBD1 might be the D (6 bases). The CDR3 length is 13 residues. The V and J ends lost 3 bases and 7 bases respectively, with 11 bases between them. CDR1 is SGDLS, CDR2 YYNGEE, per germline. CDR3 sequence: CASSGLGGNEQFF. CDR3 DNA: TGTGCCAGCAGCGGGCTAGGGGGAAATGAGCAGTTCTTC.

The chain recombines TRBV19 with TRBJ2-7; TRBD2 aligns across 7 bases. The CDR3 runs to 13 residues. From germline, CDR1 is LNHDA and CDR2 SQIVND (reference sequence). Trimming removed 7 bases from V and 1 base from J; junction bases left unmatched: 4. CDR3 loop: CASKTAGSYEQYF. Written as DNA, the CDR3 is TGTGCCAGTAAAACAGCGGGGTCCTACGAGCAGTACTTC.

This clone has a handful of counts. The rearrangement uses TRBV4-1 and TRBJ2-7, with D possibly matching TRBD2 (5 bases). V was shortened by 4 bases and J by 3 bases, with 13 bases between the two germline ends. The CDR3 runs to 14 residues. From germline, CDR1 is MGHRA and CDR2 YSYEKL. This CDR3 is CASSPEAAVYEQYF. The CDR3 region has the DNA TGCGCCAGCAGCCCCGAAGCGGCAGTCTACGAGCAGTACTTC.

The rearrangement uses TRBV20-1 and TRBJ1-5; 7 bases line up with TRBD1. CDR3 size: 15 residues. Looked up from germline, CDR1 is DFQATT and CDR2 is SNEGSKA (reference sequence). The junction had 9 bases not matched to a gene; V was cut back by 3 bases and J by 4 bases. DNA of the CDR3: TGCAGTGCTAGTGAAGGGGGCCCAGAGAATCAGCCCCAGCATTTT. Protein product: CSASEGGPENQPQHF.

DNA of the CDR3: TGTGCCAGCAGCCTCGTGGGGCTCCTTGGCTACACCTTC. It translates to CASSLVGLLGYTF. This chain joins TRBV14 and TRBJ1-2; possible D gene TRBD1, 5 bases. Germline V CDR1 and CDR2: SGHDN, FVKESK. This CDR3 has 13 residues. V lost 4 bases and J 7 bases, leaving 13 bases between the germline ends.

The chain combines TRBV6-5 with TRBJ1-2, with 10 bases lining up with TRBD1. Losses at the gene ends were 8 bases for V and 4 bases for J; bases not matched to a gene: 4. Germline CDR1 MNHEY, CDR2 SVGAGI. The CDR3 runs to 13 residues. This CDR3 reads CASGQGGPYGYTF. CDR3 bases: TGTGCCAGCGGACAGGGGGGCCCCTATGGCTACACCTTC.

The chain links TRBV6-2 or TRBV6-3 to TRBJ2-3; 10 bases line up with TRBD2. The CDR3 has 15 amino acids. J lost 2 bases, V lost 3 bases, and 2 bases had no gene match. CDR1 and CDR2 from the germline V gene are MNHEY and SVGEGT. CDR3 amino acids: CASSYTSGDTDTQYF. The CDR3 DNA follows: TGTGCCAGCAGTTATACTAGCGGGGACACAGATACGCAGTATTTT.

The chain recombines TRBV2 with TRBJ2-7; TRBD1 matches 7 bases. Trimming cost V 7 bases and J 5 bases; bases outside gene matches: 5. The CDR3 sequence is 12 residues long. Germline V gives CDR1 SNHLY, CDR2 FYNNEI. The CDR3, as DNA: TGTGCCAGCAAGAGGGGGCCAAACGAGCAGTACTTC. Translation: CASKRGPNEQYF.

The gene calls are TRBV7-2 and TRBJ2-7; 7 bases align to TRBD2. Trimming took 2 bases from V and 2 from J; bases not matched to a gene: 3. The CDR3 length is 14 residues. Looked up from germline, CDR1 is SGHTA and CDR2 is FQGNSA. The CDR3 DNA sequence: TGTGCCAGCAGCTTACCGGGGGGAGCCTACGAGCAGTACTTC. Translating it yields CASSLPGGAYEQYF.

CDR3 coding DNA: TGTGCCAGCAGTCCCCCTACAGGGGTAGGTTACAATGAGCAGTTCTTC. This codes for CASSPPTGVGYNEQFF. The chain is built from TRBV27 and TRBJ2-1; 7 bases are shared with TRBD1. V was pared by 5 bases and J by 4 bases, with 11 bases of the junction left unmatched. This CDR3 has 16 amino acids. Germline V gene lookup returns CDR1 MNHEY and CDR2 SMNVEV (reference sequence).

The V gene is TRBV10-3, the J gene TRBJ2-5; possibly TRBD2 for D (5 bases). Trimming left V 6 bases short and J 5 bases short, with 13 bases between. The CDR3 has 13 amino acids. Looked up from germline, CDR1 is ENHRY and CDR2 is SYGVKD. The CDR3 here is CAIRPSLRETQYF. CDR3 nucleotide sequence: TGTGCCATCAGACCTAGCCTGAGGGAGACCCAGTACTTC.

The rearrangement links TRBV9 to TRBJ1-3, with D possibly matching TRBD1 (6 bases). Trimming stripped 6 bases from V and 3 bases from J, with 10 bases between. This CDR3 spans 13 amino acids. Germline values: CDR1 SGDLS, CDR2 YYNGEE. CDR3 DNA sequence: TGTGCCAGCAACCCAGGGGTTGGAAACACCATATATTTT. Translation gives CASNPGVGNTIYF.

The rearrangement joins TRBV7-9 to TRBJ2-5; the D is unclear. CDR1 SEHNR and CDR2 FQNEAQ come from the germline V gene (reference sequence). The CDR3 has 14 residues. V lost 5 bases and J lost 5, with 15 bases in between. The CDR3 sequence: CASSLPQVRETQYF. The CDR3 coding sequence is TGTGCCAGCAGCCTGCCCCAGGTCCGGGAGACCCAGTACTTC. The entire variable domain, with the rest obtained from reference TRBV7-9 and TRBJ2-5, is as follows: DTGVSQNPRHKITKRGQNVTFRCDPISEHNRLYWYRQTLGQGPEFLTYFQNEAQLEKSRLLSDRFSAERPKGSFSTLEIQRTEQGDSAMYLCASSLPQVRETQYFGPGTRLLVL.

The CDR3 region is CASSSGAAYGVETQYF. CDR3 nucleotide sequence: TGTGCCAGCAGCAGCGGGGCCGCTTACGGTGTGGAGACCCAGTACTTC. The chain carries TRBV7-3 and TRBJ2-5; 7 bases are a match to TRBD2. Germline loops: CDR1 SGHTA, CDR2 FQGTGA. Trimming took 5 bases from V and 5 from J; bases not matched to a gene: 14. The CDR3 runs to 16 residues. The variable domain in full, with the rest retrieved from reference TRBV7-3 and TRBJ2-5, is GAGVSQTPSNKVTEKGKYVELRCDPISGHTALYWYRQSLGQGPEFLIYFQGTGAADDSGLPNDRFFAVRPEGSVSTLKIQRTERGDSAVYLCASSSGAAYGVETQYFGPGTRLLVL.

This chain connects TRBV18 to TRBJ1-1; D not certain. Germline CDR1 and CDR2: KGHSH and LQKENI. The V end was cut by 5 bases, the J end by 0 bases, with 7 bases between. The CDR3 has 13 amino acids. The CDR3 nucleotides read TGTGCCAGCTCATCCAGTTTGAACACTGAAGCTTTCTTT. Protein: CASSSSLNTEAFF. Supplemented by reference TRBV18 and TRBJ1-1, the full variable domain reads NAGVMQNPRHLVRRRGQEARLRCSPMKGHSHVYWYRQLPEEGLKFMVYLQKENIIDESGMPKERFSAEFPKEGPSILRIQQVVRGDSAAYFCASSSSLNTEAFFGQGTRLTVV.

J is TRBJ1-3 and V is TRBV14, with TRBD1 as a possible D gene (5 bases). The CDR3 contains 20 residues. Germline V gives CDR1 SGHDN, CDR2 FVKESK. The V gene lost 4 bases and the J gene lost 1 base, with 26 bases spanning the gap. CDR3 in amino acids: CASSLYYTRRQHRSGNTIYF. For the CDR3, the DNA is TGTGCCAGCAGCCTCTATTACACCCGGAGACAGCATAGATCTGGAAACACCATATATTTT.

V usage is TRBV19 and J usage is TRBJ2-5; 9 bases match TRBD1. CDR3 length: 15 amino acids. With 5 bases clipped from V and 5 bases from J, the junction kept 9 bases outside the gene matches. The germline V gene has CDR1 LNHDA and CDR2 SQIVND (reference sequence). The CDR3 coding sequence is TGTGCCAGTAGTCCCATGGACAGGGGAAGGGAGACCCAGTACTTC. Its translation: CASSPMDRGRETQYF.

The chain couples TRBV11-3 to TRBJ2-3; 7 bases line up with TRBD2. The CDR3 is made up of 15 amino acids. In germline, CDR1 is SGHNT, CDR2 YENEEA. V shed 5 bases and J 3 bases; nucleotides not matched to a gene: 8. The CDR3 DNA follows: TGTGCCAGCAGCCAAGGGGCGGGAGAGACAGATACGCAGTATTTT. Amino acids: CASSQGAGETDTQYF.